This T cell receptor beta chain was profiled in a study of T-cell reconstitution after alpha-beta-depleted transplantation in children. General study results and limits: Expanded graft clones numbering several hundred reportedly gave rise to alpha-beta T cells about two months after transplant.

The CDR3 is 11 residues long. V was clipped by 10 bases and J by 6 bases, with 11 bases between them. The V gene's germline CDR1 is LNHDA and CDR2 SQIVND (reference sequence). It was with unique molecular identifiers that the TCRbeta library was prepared. Using its own MiXCR run on the PCR reads, TCRdb lists one record per CDR3 protein. Here the sample spans approximately 1,000,000 distinct CDR3 sequences, about 29% being singletons. With regard to this clonotype: Its antigen is still unknown.

This material consisted of PBMCs, mostly from graft donor cells, taken 360 days after TCRalphabeta/CD19-depleted stem cell transplant. The source is a boy under three years old who had a stem cell transplant for SCID, so the T cells may come from the graft donor. This chain links TRBV19 with TRBJ2-3; no clear D gene. The CDR3: CATRRLDTQYF. The DNA for the CDR3 is TGTGCCACAAGGCGGTTGGATACGCAGTATTTT.